A single sample is the source of the 14 T cell receptor beta chains below, sequenced in a study of blood T cell repertoires in COVID-19. Some clones are missing from TCRdb's copy, which holds only in-frame ones; the method was immunoSEQ multiplex PCR. Of 100,000 or so clones listed, 91% are singletons. Sequencing was carried out using peripheral blood. These receptors all stem from a man between 60 and 75 years old with acute or convalescent COVID-19.

The count of this clone is one. The chain has TRBV9 and TRBJ2-1, with unresolved D. V was pared by 3 bases and J by 8 bases, with 12 bases between. The germline CDR1 and CDR2 sequences are SGDLS and YYNGEE. The CDR3 length is 13 residues. CDR3 DNA: TGTGCCAGCAGCGGGCGAGGCCGCGATGAGCAGTTCTTC. Translating it yields CASSGRGRDEQFF.

The CDR3 is CASSQGLAGTGYQETQYF. In DNA form, the CDR3 reads TGTGCCAGCAGTCAGGGACTAGCGGGAACCGGGTACCAAGAGACCCAGTACTTC. J is TRBJ2-5 and V is TRBV6-2 or TRBV6-3; 13 bases match TRBD2. Trimming took 5 bases from V and 0 from J; bases not matched to a gene: 9. Germline-derived CDR1 and CDR2 are MNHEY and SVGEGT. CDR3 length: 18 amino acids.

The chain uses TRBV6-5 and TRBJ2-7, with 8 bases lining up with TRBD1. Germline lookup yields CDR1 MNHEY and CDR2 SVGAGI. J was trimmed by 5 bases and V by 6 bases; bases with no gene match: 3. This CDR3 is 12 amino acids long. CDR3 nucleotide sequence: TGTGCCAGCAGGGACAGGGCGGACGAGCAGTACGTC. Protein product: CASRDRADEQYV.

The chain has TRBV18 and TRBJ1-4, with D perhaps matching TRBD1 (6 bases). This CDR3 has 16 amino acids. The V end was cut by 6 bases, the J end by 0 bases, with 14 bases between. Germline V gene lookup returns CDR1 KGHSH and CDR2 LQKENI. CDR3 DNA sequence: TGTGCCAGCTCTTTCCGACAGGCCTCAACTAATGAAAAACTGTTTTTT. Protein sequence: CASSFRQASTNEKLFF.

This clone has only one observation. The chain employs TRBV7-9 and TRBJ2-1; a possible D gene is TRBD2 (5 bases). V dropped 5 bases and J dropped 9 bases, with 23 bases sitting between them. This CDR3 spans 16 amino acids. CDR1 and CDR2 (germline): SEHNR, FQNEAQ (reference sequence). The CDR3 loop reads CASSLTWASRVGEQFF. CDR3 in DNA: TGTGCCAGCAGCCTTACGTGGGCTAGCCGGGTTGGTGAGCAGTTCTTC.

The CDR3 reads CASSSQGAPLQPQHF. DNA of the CDR3: TGTGCCAGCAGTTCACAGGGAGCCCCCCTTCAGCCCCAGCATTTT. This chain links TRBV28 with TRBJ1-5; TRBD1 might be the D (6 bases). The germline V gene has CDR1 MDHEN and CDR2 SYDVKM. V was cut by 4 bases and J by 6 bases, with 16 bases left in between. This CDR3 is built from 15 residues.

The chain joins TRBV6-4 to TRBJ1-5; D is possibly TRBD1 (5 bases). Trimming left V 3 bases short and J 4 bases short, with 13 bases between. The CDR3 contains 15 residues. CDR1 MRHNA and CDR2 SNTAGT come from the germline V gene. The CDR3: CASSERGSVNQPQHF. CDR3 nucleotides: TGTGCCAGCAGTGAACGGGGGTCAGTGAATCAGCCCCAGCATTTT.

This clone showed up just once. The chain employs TRBV18 and TRBJ2-7, with D perhaps matching TRBD1 (5 bases). Looked up from germline, CDR1 is KGHSH and CDR2 is LQKENI. V lost 2 bases and J lost 4, with 9 bases in between. The CDR3 spans 13 residues. CDR3 sequence reads: CASSPKAGYEQYV. The CDR3 nucleotides are TGTGCCAGCTCACCAAAAGCAGGGTACGAGCAGTACGTC.

This sequence joins TRBV11-2 and TRBJ1-2; D is perhaps TRBD1 (5 bases). CDR3 size: 15 residues. Germline V CDR1 and CDR2: SGHAT, FQNNGV. Trimming stripped 5 bases from V and 5 bases from J, with 18 bases between. This CDR3 reads CASSPPLGREYGYTF. The DNA for the CDR3 is TGTGCCAGCAGCCCCCCCTTGGGCAGGGAATATGGCTACACCTTC.

This clone appeared a few times. The chain couples TRBV29-1 to TRBJ2-3, with D uncertain. From germline, CDR1 is SQVTM and CDR2 ANQGSEA. This CDR3 is built from 13 residues. Trimming took off 5 bases at V and 0 bases at J, with 9 bases between the two ends. The CDR3 DNA is TGCAGCGTTAGTAGTCCTAGCACAGATACGCAGTATTTT. Residues: CSVSSPSTDTQYF.

V usage is TRBV5-5 and J usage is TRBJ1-3; 11 bases match TRBD1. Per the germline V gene, CDR1 is SGHKS and CDR2 is YYEKEE (reference sequence). The J segment lost 3 bases and the V segment lost 5 bases, leaving 19 bases of the junction unmatched. CDR3 length equals 20 residues. The CDR3: CASSPTGTGGSGAGGNTIYF. Here the CDR3 DNA reads TGTGCCAGCAGTCCCACCGGGACAGGGGGATCCGGGGCCGGTGGAAACACCATATATTTT.

The chain joins TRBV18 to TRBJ2-2; tentatively, D is TRBD2 (5 bases). The V end was cut by 4 bases, the J end by 7 bases, with 16 bases between. Germline CDR1 and CDR2: KGHSH and LQKENI. The CDR3 sequence is 15 residues long. DNA for the CDR3: TGTGCCAGCTCACTCCCCTCCACTAGGAACGGGGAGCTGTTTTTT. This encodes CASSLPSTRNGELFF.

The V and J genes are TRBV18 and TRBJ1-1, with 7 bases lining up with TRBD1. The trim removed 5 bases at V and 1 base at J, leaving 4 bases unmatched. The germline V gene has CDR1 KGHSH and CDR2 LQKENI. There are 14 residues in the CDR3. The CDR3 DNA reads TGTGCCAGCTCATCCTGGACAGGGAACACTGAAGCTTTCTTT. It encodes CASSSWTGNTEAFF.

The rearrangement uses TRBV10-3 and TRBJ2-1, with a tentative D call TRBD2 (5 bases). V dropped 0 bases and J dropped 3 bases, with 12 bases sitting between them. The germline V gene has CDR1 ENHRY and CDR2 SYGVKD. The CDR3 is 16 residues long. The CDR3 reads CAISESMYRDYNEQFF. The CDR3 DNA reads TGTGCCATCAGTGAGTCGATGTATCGGGACTACAATGAGCAGTTCTTC.